Each of the 10 T cell receptor beta chains below was sequenced from the same sample in a study of T cells in Graves' hyperthyroidism and ophthalmopathy (dated by TCRdb to the late 2010s). The method behind the library was multiplex PCR. TCRdb shows the sequencer as Illumina HiSeq 2000. The TCR beta CDR3 regions were amplified from the RNA transcripts. The first round of RT-PCR for the TCR CDR3 was performed with the HTBI primer set and the Qiagen OneStep RT-PCR kit. In-frame beta chains were kept once TCRdb had trimmed the public reads at Q25 with fastp and called clones with MiXCR. Each entry merges the rows of one CDR3 protein and shows their most common DNA and genes. Recorded for this sample are about 400,000 distinct CDR3 sequences; about 14% of them occurred a single time. The top ten clones comprise 20% of the sample. Sequencing was done on a sample of blood. These receptors were collected from a woman aged 25 to 45 with Graves' ophthalmopathy.

This clonotype was counted between two and nine times. This sequence joins TRBV6-1 and TRBJ2-5, with TRBD2 matching over 13 bases. CDR3 length: 14 residues. Germline CDR1 reads MNHNS; CDR2 reads SASEGT. V was clipped by 4 bases and J by 9 bases; unmatched bases: 5. The CDR3 reads CASSGLAGGGAQYF. CDR3 nucleotide sequence: TGTGCCAGCAGTGGACTAGCGGGGGGAGGGGCCCAGTACTTC.

A few counts support this clonotype. V is TRBV2 and J is TRBJ2-5, with 8 bases matching TRBD2. CDR1 SNHLY and CDR2 FYNNEI come from the germline V gene. This CDR3 has 13 residues. Losses at the gene ends were 11 bases for V and 4 bases for J; bases not matched to a gene: 9. The CDR3 nucleotides read TGTGCCTCCCACCGGGGGGGCGGAGAGACCCAGTACTTC. Translating it yields CASHRGGGETQYF.

The chain has TRBV5-1 and TRBJ2-4; TRBD2 matches 8 bases. The CDR3 covers 14 residues. CDR1 is SGHRS and CDR2 is YFSETQ in the germline V gene. V lost 5 bases, J lost 12 bases, and 13 bases stayed unmatched. CDR3 DNA sequence: TGCGCCAGCAGTTCAGGGACTAGTTCGATCCGTCAGTACTTC. Its translation is CASSSGTSSIRQYF.

This clonotype was observed at least ten times. The rearrangement uses TRBV5-1 and TRBJ2-5, with D possibly matching TRBD2 (7 bases). From germline, CDR1 is SGHRS and CDR2 YFSETQ. The V gene lost 0 bases and the J gene lost 4 bases, with 13 bases spanning the gap. This CDR3 spans 15 amino acids. CDR3 sequence reads: CASSLETSRGETQYF. CDR3 sequence (DNA): TGCGCCAGCAGCTTGGAGACTAGCAGGGGAGAGACCCAGTACTTC. The whole variable domain, filled in from reference TRBV5-1 and TRBJ2-5, reads KAGVTQTPRYLIKTRGQQVTLSCSPISGHRSVSWYQQTPGQGLQFLFEYFSETQRNKGNFPGRFSGRQFSNSRSEMNVSTLELGDSALYLCASSLETSRGETQYFGPGTRLLVL.

This clonotype was detected ten times or more. CDR3 in DNA: TGTGCCAGCAGGCCAACCCAACCCTACAATGAGCAGTTCTTC. The encoded protein is CASRPTQPYNEQFF. The chain uses TRBV28 and TRBJ2-1; D is uncertain. Trimming left V 6 bases short and J 2 bases short, with 11 bases between. The CDR3 contains 14 residues. From germline, CDR1 is MDHEN and CDR2 SYDVKM.

Only one count was recorded for this clonotype. V usage is TRBV24-1 and J usage is TRBJ2-2, with 8 bases identical to TRBD1. The V gene's germline CDR1 is KGHDR and CDR2 SFDVKD. The V segment lost 0 bases and the J segment 6 bases; nucleotides outside the gene matches: 5. This CDR3 has 16 residues. The CDR3 DNA follows: TGTGCCACCAGTGATTTGAGGCAGGGGGCCTCCGGGGAGCTGTTTTTT. Encoded protein: CATSDLRQGASGELFF.

The rearrangement uses TRBV12-3 or TRBV12-4 and TRBJ1-5; no reliable D call. Between the trimmed V and J ends, which lost 3 bases and 3 bases, there was a span of 9 bases. The CDR3 length is 14 residues. CDR3 nucleotides: TGTGCCAGCAGTTTTGCAGGAACCAATCAGCCCCAGCATTTT. Residues: CASSFAGTNQPQHF.

This clonotype was seen only a few times. J is TRBJ2-3 and V is TRBV6-4, with D tentatively TRBD2 (6 bases). The CDR3 totals 14 residues. V lost 5 bases and J lost 2, with 11 bases in between. Germline CDR1 reads MRHNA; CDR2 reads SNTAGT. The CDR3 nucleotides read TGTGCCAGCAGTCATAGCGGTTCCACAGATACGCAGTATTTT. Residues: CASSHSGSTDTQYF.

This clonotype occurred many times. The rearrangement links TRBV20-1 to TRBJ2-5; possibly TRBD2 for D (7 bases). This CDR3 spans 15 amino acids. The germline V gene has CDR1 DFQATT and CDR2 SNEGSKA (reference sequence). V gave up 3 bases and J gave up 0 bases, with 14 bases separating them. The DNA of the CDR3 is TGCAGTGCTAGTCATGGCGGGGGCGACCAAGAGACCCAGTACTTC. It yields the protein CSASHGGGDQETQYF.

Many counts were recorded for this clonotype. The V and J genes are TRBV15 and TRBJ2-3, with D perhaps TRBD1 (6 bases). The CDR3 is 16 amino acids. Germline values: CDR1 LNHNV, CDR2 YYDKDF (reference sequence). The germline V and J ends were trimmed by 0 bases and 4 bases, with 14 bases remaining between them. The CDR3, as DNA: TGTGCCACCAGCAGAGATGGGGCACAGGGCTCAGATACGCAGTATTTT. Residues: CATSRDGAQGSDTQYF.